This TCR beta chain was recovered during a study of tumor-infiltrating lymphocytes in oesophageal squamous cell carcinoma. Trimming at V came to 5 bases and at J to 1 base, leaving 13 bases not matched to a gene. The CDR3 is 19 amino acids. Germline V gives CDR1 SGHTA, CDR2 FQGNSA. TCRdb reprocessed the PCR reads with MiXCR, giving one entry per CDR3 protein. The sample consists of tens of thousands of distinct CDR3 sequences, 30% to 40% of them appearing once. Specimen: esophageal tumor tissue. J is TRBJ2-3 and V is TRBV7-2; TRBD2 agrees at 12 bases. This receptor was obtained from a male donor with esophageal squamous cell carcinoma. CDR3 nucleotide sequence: TGTGCCAGCAGCCCGGGGAAAGGGACTAGCGGGCGGGGCACAGATACGCAGTATTTT. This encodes CASSPGKGTSGRGTDTQYF.